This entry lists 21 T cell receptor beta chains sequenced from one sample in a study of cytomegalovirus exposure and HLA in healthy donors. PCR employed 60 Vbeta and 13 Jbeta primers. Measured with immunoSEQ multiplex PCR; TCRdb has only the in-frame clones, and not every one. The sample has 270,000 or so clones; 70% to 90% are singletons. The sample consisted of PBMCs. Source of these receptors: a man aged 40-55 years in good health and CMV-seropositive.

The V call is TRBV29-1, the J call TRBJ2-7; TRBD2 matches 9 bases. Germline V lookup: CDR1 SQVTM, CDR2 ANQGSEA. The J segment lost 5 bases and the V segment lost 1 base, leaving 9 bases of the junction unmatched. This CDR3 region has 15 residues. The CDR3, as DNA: TGCAGCGTTGAAGGCTCGCGGGAGGGCCACAACGAGCAGTACTTC. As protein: CSVEGSREGHNEQYF.

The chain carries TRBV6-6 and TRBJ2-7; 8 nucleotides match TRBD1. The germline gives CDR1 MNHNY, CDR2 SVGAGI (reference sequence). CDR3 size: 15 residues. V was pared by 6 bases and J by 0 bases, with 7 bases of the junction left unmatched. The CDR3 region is CASSRDRKSSYEQYF. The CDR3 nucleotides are TGTGCCAGCAGCCGGGACAGGAAGAGCTCCTACGAGCAGTACTTC.

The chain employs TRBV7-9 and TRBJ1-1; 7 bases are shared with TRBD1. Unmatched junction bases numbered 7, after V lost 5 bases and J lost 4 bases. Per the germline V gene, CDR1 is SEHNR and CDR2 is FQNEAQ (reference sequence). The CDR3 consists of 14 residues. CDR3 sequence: CASSPTGVGTEAFF. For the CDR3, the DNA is TGTGCCAGCAGCCCCACAGGGGTGGGCACTGAAGCTTTCTTT. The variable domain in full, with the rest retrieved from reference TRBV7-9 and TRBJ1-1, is DTGVSQNPRHKITKRGQNVTFRCDPISEHNRLYWYRQTLGQGPEFLTYFQNEAQLEKSRLLSDRFSAERPKGSFSTLEIQRTEQGDSAMYLCASSPTGVGTEAFFGQGTRLTVV.

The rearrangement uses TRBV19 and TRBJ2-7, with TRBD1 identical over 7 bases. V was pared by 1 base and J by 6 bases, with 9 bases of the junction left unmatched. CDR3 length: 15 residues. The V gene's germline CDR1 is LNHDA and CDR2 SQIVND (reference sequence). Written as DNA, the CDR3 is TGTGCCAGTAGTATAGTCTACAGGGGCGGTGGCGAGCAGTACTTC. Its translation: CASSIVYRGGGEQYF.

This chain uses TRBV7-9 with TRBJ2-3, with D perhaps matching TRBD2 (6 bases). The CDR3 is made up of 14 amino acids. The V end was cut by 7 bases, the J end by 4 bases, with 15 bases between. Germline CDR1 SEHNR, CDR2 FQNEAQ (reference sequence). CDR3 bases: TGTGCCAGCAATGGGGGGTATTTCGCAGATACGCAGTATTTT. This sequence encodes CASNGGYFADTQYF.

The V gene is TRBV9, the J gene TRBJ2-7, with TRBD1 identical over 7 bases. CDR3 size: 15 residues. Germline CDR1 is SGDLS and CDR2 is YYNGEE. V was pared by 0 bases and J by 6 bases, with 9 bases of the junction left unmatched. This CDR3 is CASSVGQGPSSEQYF. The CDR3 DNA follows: TGTGCCAGCAGCGTAGGACAGGGCCCTTCTAGCGAGCAGTACTTC.

CDR3 sequence (DNA): TGTGCCAGTAGTATCGGAGGGGTGGATGAGCAGTTCTTC. Its protein product is CASSIGGVDEQFF. This chain connects TRBV19 to TRBJ2-1; the D gene is possibly TRBD2 (6 bases). This CDR3 has 13 amino acids. The V gene's germline CDR1 is LNHDA and CDR2 SQIVND (reference sequence). V lost 3 bases to trimming and J lost 8 bases, with 11 bases between them.

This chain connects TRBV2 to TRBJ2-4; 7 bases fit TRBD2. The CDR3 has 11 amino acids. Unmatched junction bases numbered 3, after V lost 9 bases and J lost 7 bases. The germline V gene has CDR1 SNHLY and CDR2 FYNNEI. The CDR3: CASGLENIQYF. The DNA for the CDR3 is TGTGCCAGTGGACTAGAGAACATTCAGTACTTC. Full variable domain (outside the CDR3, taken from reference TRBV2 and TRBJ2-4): EPEVTQTPSHQVTQMGQEVILRCVPISNHLYFYWYRQILGQKVEFLVSFYNNEISEKSEIFDDQFSVERPDGSNFTLKIRSTKLEDSAMYFCASGLENIQYFGAGTRLSVL.

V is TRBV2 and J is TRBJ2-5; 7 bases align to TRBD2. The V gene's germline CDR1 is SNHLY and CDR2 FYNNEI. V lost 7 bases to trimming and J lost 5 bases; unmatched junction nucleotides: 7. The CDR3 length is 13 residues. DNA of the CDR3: TGTGCCAGCATTCGCGGGGGAGGGGAGACCCAGTACTTC. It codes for CASIRGGGETQYF. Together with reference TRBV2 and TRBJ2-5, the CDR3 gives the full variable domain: EPEVTQTPSHQVTQMGQEVILRCVPISNHLYFYWYRQILGQKVEFLVSFYNNEISEKSEIFDDQFSVERPDGSNFTLKIRSTKLEDSAMYFCASIRGGGETQYFGPGTRLLVL.

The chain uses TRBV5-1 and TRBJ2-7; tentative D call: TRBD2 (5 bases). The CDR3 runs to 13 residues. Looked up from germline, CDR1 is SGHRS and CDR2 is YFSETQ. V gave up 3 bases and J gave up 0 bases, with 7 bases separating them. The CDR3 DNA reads TGCGCCAGCAGCTCTGGACTCTCCTACGAGCAGTACTTC. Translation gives CASSSGLSYEQYF.

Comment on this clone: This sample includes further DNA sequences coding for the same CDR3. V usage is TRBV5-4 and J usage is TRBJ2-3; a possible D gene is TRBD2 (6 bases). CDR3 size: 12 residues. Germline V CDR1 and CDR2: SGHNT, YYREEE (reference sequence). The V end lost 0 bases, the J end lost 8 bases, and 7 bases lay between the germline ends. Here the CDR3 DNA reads TGTGCCAGCAGCTTGGGGGGAGGTACGCAGTATTTT. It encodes CASSLGGGTQYF.

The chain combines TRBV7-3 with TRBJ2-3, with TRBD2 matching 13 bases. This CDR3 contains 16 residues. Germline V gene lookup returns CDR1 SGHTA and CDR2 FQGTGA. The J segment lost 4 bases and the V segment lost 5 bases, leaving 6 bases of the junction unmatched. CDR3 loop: CASSPRLAGGADTQYF. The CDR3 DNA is TGTGCCAGCAGCCCGCGACTAGCGGGAGGAGCAGATACGCAGTATTTT.

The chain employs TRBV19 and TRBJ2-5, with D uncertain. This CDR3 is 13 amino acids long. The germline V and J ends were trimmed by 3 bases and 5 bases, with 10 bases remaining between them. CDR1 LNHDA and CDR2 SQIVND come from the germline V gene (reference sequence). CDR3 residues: CASSILAGETQYF. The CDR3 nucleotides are TGTGCCAGTAGTATCCTGGCCGGGGAGACCCAGTACTTC.

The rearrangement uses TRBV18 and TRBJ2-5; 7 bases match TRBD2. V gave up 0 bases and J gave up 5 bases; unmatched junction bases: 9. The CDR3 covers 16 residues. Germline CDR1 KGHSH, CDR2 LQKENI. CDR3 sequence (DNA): TGTGCCAGCTCACCACCGAGAGGGAGGGATGGCGAGACCCAGTACTTC. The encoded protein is CASSPPRGRDGETQYF.

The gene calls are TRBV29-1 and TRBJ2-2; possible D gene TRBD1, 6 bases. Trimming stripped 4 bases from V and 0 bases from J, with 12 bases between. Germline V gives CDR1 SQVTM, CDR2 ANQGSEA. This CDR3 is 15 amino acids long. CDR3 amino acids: CSVGDRPSNTGELFF. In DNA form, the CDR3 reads TGCAGCGTTGGAGACAGGCCTTCGAACACCGGGGAGCTGTTTTTT.

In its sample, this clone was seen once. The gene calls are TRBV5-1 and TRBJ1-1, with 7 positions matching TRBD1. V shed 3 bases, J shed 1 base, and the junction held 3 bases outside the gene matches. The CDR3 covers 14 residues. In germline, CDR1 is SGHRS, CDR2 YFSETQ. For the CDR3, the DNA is TGCGCCAGCAGCTCCGGACAGGAGAACACTGAAGCTTTCTTT. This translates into CASSSGQENTEAFF.

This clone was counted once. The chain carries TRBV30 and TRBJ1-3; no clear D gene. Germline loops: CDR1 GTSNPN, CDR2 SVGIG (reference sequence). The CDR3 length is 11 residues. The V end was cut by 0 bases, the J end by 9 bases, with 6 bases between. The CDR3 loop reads CAWSVSRTIYF. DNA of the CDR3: TGTGCCTGGAGTGTTTCCCGCACCATATATTTT.

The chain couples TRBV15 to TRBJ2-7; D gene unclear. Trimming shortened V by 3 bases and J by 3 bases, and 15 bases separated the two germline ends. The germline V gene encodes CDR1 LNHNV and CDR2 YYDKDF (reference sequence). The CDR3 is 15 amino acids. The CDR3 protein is CATSSVNEDYYEQYF. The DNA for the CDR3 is TGTGCCACCAGCAGCGTGAATGAGGATTACTACGAGCAGTACTTC.

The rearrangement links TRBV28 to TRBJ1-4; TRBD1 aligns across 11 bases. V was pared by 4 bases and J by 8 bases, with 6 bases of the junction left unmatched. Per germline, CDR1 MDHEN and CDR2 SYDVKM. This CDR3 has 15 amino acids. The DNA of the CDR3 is TGTGCCAGCAGTTCATCCGGGACAGGGGGGGAAAAACTGTTTTTT. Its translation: CASSSSGTGGEKLFF.

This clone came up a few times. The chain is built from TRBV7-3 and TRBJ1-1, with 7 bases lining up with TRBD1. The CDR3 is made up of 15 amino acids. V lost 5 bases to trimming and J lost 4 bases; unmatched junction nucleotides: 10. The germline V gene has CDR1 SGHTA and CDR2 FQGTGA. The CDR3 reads CASSTHRGSGTEAFF. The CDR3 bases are TGTGCCAGCAGCACCCACAGGGGATCGGGCACTGAAGCTTTCTTT.

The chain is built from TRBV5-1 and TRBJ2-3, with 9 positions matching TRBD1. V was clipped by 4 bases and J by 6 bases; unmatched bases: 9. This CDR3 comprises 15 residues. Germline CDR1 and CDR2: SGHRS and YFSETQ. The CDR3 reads CASSPGDRDRDTQYF. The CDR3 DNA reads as TGCGCCAGCAGCCCGGGGGACAGGGATCGCGATACGCAGTATTTT. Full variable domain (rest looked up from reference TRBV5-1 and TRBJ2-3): KAGVTQTPRYLIKTRGQQVTLSCSPISGHRSVSWYQQTPGQGLQFLFEYFSETQRNKGNFPGRFSGRQFSNSRSEMNVSTLELGDSALYLCASSPGDRDRDTQYFGPGTRLTVL.